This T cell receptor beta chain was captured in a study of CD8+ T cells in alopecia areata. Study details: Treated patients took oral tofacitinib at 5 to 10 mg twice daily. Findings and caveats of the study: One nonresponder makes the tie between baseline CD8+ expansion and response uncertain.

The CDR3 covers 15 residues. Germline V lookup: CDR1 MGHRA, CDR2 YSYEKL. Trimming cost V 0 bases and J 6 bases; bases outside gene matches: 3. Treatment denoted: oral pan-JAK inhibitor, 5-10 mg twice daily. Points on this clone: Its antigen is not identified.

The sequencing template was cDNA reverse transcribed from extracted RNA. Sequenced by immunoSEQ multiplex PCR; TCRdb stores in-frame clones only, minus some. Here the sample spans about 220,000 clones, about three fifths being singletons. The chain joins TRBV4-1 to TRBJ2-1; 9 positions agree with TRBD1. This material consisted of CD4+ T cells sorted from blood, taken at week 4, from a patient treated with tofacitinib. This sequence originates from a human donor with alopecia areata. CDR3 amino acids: CASSQEQGAGNEQFF. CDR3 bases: TGCGCCAGCAGCCAAGAACAGGGGGCCGGCAATGAGCAGTTCTTC.